A single sample gave rise to the 15 T cell receptor beta chains below, sequenced in a study of blood T cell repertoires in COVID-19. Sequencing used immunoSEQ multiplex PCR; TCRdb keeps in-frame clones, though not all of them. The table has 50,000 to 55,000 clones, around 83% seen once; the top ten hold 6.5%. The sample was peripheral blood. All receptors derive from a man between 60 and 75 years old with acute or convalescent COVID-19.

The genes are TRBV18 and TRBJ1-2, with 7 bases that match TRBD1. CDR1 and CDR2 (germline): KGHSH, LQKENI. CDR3 length equals 13 residues. V dropped 2 bases and J dropped 6; count of bases not matched to a gene: 3. CDR3 sequence: CASSPGQGDGYTF. CDR3 coding DNA: TGTGCCAGCTCACCAGGGCAGGGGGATGGCTACACCTTC.

This rearrangement joins TRBV5-6 to TRBJ1-2, with D possibly matching TRBD1 (6 bases). There are 13 residues in the CDR3. V shed 2 bases and J shed 4 bases, with 9 bases lying between them. Germline CDR1 reads SGHDT; CDR2 reads YYEEEE. CDR3 nucleotides: TGTGCCAGCAGCTTACAGGGCCCCTATGGCTACACCTTC. Its protein product is CASSLQGPYGYTF.

By frequency in the sample, this clone is large. Different DNA sequences within this sample yield the same CDR3. The chain links TRBV6-5 to TRBJ2-7; D perhaps matches TRBD2 (6 bases). Germline loops: CDR1 MNHEY, CDR2 SVGAGI. This CDR3 is built from 13 residues. Trimming removed 6 bases at V and 0 bases at J, with 9 bases between. The CDR3 reads CASRRDFSYEQYF. In nucleotides, the CDR3 is TGTGCCAGCAGGCGGGACTTCTCCTACGAGCAGTACTTC.

CDR3 DNA sequence: TGCGCCAGCAGTGCTGCAGGGCGGCACTATGGCTACACCTTC. This gives the protein CASSAAGRHYGYTF. The chain couples TRBV5-1 to TRBJ1-2, with D possibly TRBD1 on 5 matching bases. Trimming left V 5 bases short and J 3 bases short, with 14 bases between. Germline CDR1 is SGHRS and CDR2 is YFSETQ. This CDR3 is built from 14 residues.

In its sample, this clone was seen once. The chain is built from TRBV11-3 and TRBJ2-2; TRBD1 might be the D (6 bases). Germline loops: CDR1 SGHNT, CDR2 YENEEA. The CDR3 consists of 14 residues. Trimming took 7 bases from V and 3 from J, leaving 12 bases between them. The CDR3 DNA follows: TGTGCCAGCAAACAGGGTCGGGACACCGGGGAGCTGTTTTTT. It encodes CASKQGRDTGELFF.

This chain joins TRBV19 and TRBJ1-5, with no clear D. The CDR3 is 12 amino acids. Germline V lookup: CDR1 LNHDA, CDR2 SQIVND (reference sequence). V was cut by 5 bases and J by 5 bases, with 7 bases left in between. CDR3 amino acids: CASSEIYQPQHF. CDR3 DNA sequence: TGTGCCAGTAGTGAGATTTATCAGCCCCAGCATTTT.

The chain employs TRBV28 and TRBJ1-2, with a possible D match to TRBD1 (5 bases). This CDR3 spans 16 amino acids. From germline, CDR1 is MDHEN and CDR2 SYDVKM. Deletions cut 6 bases from V and 4 bases from J, with 21 bases between. CDR3: CASRRSGEKGGYGYTF. The CDR3 DNA follows: TGTGCCAGCAGGAGATCGGGGGAGAAGGGCGGCTATGGCTACACCTTC.

The chain uses TRBV18 and TRBJ2-3, with D possibly matching TRBD2 (5 bases). CDR1 and CDR2 (germline): KGHSH, LQKENI. Trimming stripped 0 bases from V and 0 bases from J, with 7 bases between. The length of the CDR3 is 15 residues. The DNA of the CDR3 is TGTGCCAGCTCACCACCCCTAGCTAGCACAGATACGCAGTATTTT. This sequence encodes CASSPPLASTDTQYF.

The rearrangement joins TRBV28 to TRBJ1-2, with 11 bases lining up with TRBD1. Trimming at V came to 5 bases and at J to 4 bases, leaving 6 bases not matched to a gene. This CDR3 has 15 residues. Germline CDR1 is MDHEN and CDR2 is SYDVKM. As DNA, the CDR3 is TGTGCCAGCAGTAGACGGACAGGGGGCGCCTATGGCTACACCTTC. Translating it yields CASSRRTGGAYGYTF.

The chain employs TRBV28 and TRBJ1-2; a weak D match, TRBD1 (5 bases). Trimming took 2 bases from V and 4 from J, leaving 14 bases between them. This CDR3 is built from 15 residues. CDR1 is MDHEN and CDR2 is SYDVKM in the germline V gene. This CDR3 reads CASSLSGGEPYGYTF. CDR3 in DNA: TGTGCCAGCAGTTTAAGCGGAGGGGAACCCTATGGCTACACCTTC.

This clone was recorded a few times. V is TRBV6-4 and J is TRBJ2-3; TRBD2 matches at 8 bases. Germline V gene sequence: CDR1 MRHNA, CDR2 SNTAGT. The CDR3 is made up of 15 amino acids. The V gene end was trimmed by 6 bases and the J gene end by 0 bases; junction bases not matched to a gene: 5. The CDR3 sequence: CASSSGGRSTDTQYF. CDR3 in DNA: TGTGCCAGCAGCAGTGGCGGGAGGAGCACAGATACGCAGTATTTT.

The chain carries TRBV29-1 and TRBJ2-3; the match to TRBD2 covers 12 bases. This CDR3 comprises 15 residues. Germline CDR1 reads SQVTM; CDR2 reads ANQGSEA. Unmatched junction bases numbered 8, after V lost 8 bases and J lost 2 bases. CDR3 nucleotide sequence: TGCAGCCTTGCTCGGACTAGCGGGATCACAGATACGCAGTATTTT. Its protein is CSLARTSGITDTQYF.

In this sample, this clone turned up a few times. The chain links TRBV14 to TRBJ2-3; 9 nucleotides match TRBD2. This CDR3 is built from 16 residues. V was clipped by 4 bases and J by 1 base; unmatched bases: 6. Germline V lookup: CDR1 SGHDN, CDR2 FVKESK. The CDR3: CASSPLGGGGTDTQYF. CDR3 DNA: TGTGCCAGCAGCCCCCTGGGCGGGGGGGGCACAGATACGCAGTATTTT.

With regard to this clone: The identical CDR3 is also encoded by other nucleotide sequences in the sample. J is TRBJ2-3 and V is TRBV6-5; D might be TRBD2 (5 bases). The CDR3 runs 16 residues. Trimming pared 0 bases from V and 0 bases from J, leaving 10 bases between. Per the germline V gene, CDR1 is MNHEY and CDR2 is SVGAGI. The CDR3 protein is CASSYSSPGSTDTQYF. In nucleotides, the CDR3 is TGTGCCAGCAGTTACTCGTCGCCGGGGAGCACAGATACGCAGTATTTT.

The chain employs TRBV24-1 and TRBJ1-1; TRBD1 is a possible D gene (5 bases). CDR1 is KGHDR, CDR2 SFDVKD, per germline. This CDR3 is 12 amino acids long. V was cut by 1 base and J by 11 bases, with 10 bases left in between. CDR3 loop: CATSDFGGDAFF. CDR3 DNA sequence: TGTGCCACCAGTGATTTCGGGGGGGACGCTTTCTTT.